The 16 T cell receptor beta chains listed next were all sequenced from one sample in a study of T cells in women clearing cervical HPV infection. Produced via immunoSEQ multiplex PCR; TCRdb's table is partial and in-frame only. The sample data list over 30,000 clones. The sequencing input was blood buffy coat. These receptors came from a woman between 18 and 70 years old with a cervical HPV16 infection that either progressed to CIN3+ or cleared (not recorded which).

The CDR3 spells CSARGASGGARGTDTQYF. The covered CDR3 bases are TGCAGTGCTAGAGGGGCTAGCGGGGGGGCCAGGGGAACAGATACG. The rearrangement joins TRBV20-1 to TRBJ2-3; 12 nucleotides match TRBD2. The read halts 3 residues ahead of the CDR3 end, with the missing end drawn from the germline J gene. Per germline, CDR1 DFQATT and CDR2 SNEGSKA (reference sequence). This CDR3 comprises 18 residues. With 1 base clipped from V and 3 bases from J, the junction kept 11 bases outside the gene matches.

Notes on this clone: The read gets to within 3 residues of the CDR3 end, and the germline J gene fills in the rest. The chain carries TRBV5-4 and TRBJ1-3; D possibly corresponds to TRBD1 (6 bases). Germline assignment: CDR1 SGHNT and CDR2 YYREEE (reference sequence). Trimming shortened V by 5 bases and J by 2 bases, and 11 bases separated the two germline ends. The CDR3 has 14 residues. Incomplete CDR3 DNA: TGTGCCAGCAGATCGGCAGGGGCTGGAAACACC. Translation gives CASRSAGAGNT. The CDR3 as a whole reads CASRSAGAGNTIYF.

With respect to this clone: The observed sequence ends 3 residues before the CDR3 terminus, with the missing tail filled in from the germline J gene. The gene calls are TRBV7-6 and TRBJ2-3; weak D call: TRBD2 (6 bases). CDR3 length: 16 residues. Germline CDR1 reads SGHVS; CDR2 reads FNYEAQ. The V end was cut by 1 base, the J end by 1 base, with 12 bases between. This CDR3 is CASSLGAGRGTDTQYF. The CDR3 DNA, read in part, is TGTGCCAGCAGCTTAGGGGCGGGGAGAGGCACAGATACG.

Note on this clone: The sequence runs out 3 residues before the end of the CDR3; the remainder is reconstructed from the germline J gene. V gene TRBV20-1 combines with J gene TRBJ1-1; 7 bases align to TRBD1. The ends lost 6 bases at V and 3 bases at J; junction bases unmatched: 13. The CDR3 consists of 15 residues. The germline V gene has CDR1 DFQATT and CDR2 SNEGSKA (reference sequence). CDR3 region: CSAKTRTGRDTEAFF. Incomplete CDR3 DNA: TGCAGTGCAAAGACCCGGACAGGAAGAGACACTGAA.

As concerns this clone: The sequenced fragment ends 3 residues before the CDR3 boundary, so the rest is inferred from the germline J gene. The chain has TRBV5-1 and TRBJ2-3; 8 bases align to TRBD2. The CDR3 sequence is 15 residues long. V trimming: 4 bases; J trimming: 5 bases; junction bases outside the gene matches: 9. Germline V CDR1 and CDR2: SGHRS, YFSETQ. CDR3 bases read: TGCGCCAGCAGCAACCGGGGGGGGCGGATAGATACG. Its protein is CASSNRGGRIDT. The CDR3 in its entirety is CASSNRGGRIDTQYF.

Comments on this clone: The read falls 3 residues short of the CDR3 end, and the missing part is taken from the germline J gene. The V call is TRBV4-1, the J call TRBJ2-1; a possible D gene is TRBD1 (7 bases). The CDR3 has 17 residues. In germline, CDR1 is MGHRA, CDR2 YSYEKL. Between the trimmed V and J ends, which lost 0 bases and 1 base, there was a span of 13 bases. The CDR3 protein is CASSQETGRLSYNEQFF. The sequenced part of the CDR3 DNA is TGCGCCAGCAGCCAAGAGACAGGGAGGTTGTCCTACAATGAG.

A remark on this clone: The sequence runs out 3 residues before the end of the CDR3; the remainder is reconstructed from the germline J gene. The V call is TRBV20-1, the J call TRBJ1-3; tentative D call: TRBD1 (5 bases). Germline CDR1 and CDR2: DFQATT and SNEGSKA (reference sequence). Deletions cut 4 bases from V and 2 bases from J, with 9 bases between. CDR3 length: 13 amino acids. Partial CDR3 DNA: TGCAGTGCTATCGGGGGGACTGGAAACACC. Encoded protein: CSAIGGTGNT. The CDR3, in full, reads CSAIGGTGNTIYF.

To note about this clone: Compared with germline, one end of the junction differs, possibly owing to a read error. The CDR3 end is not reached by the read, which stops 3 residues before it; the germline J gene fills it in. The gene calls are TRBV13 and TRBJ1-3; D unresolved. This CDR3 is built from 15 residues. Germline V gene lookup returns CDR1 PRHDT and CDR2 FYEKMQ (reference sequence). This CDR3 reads CASRLGISGGNTIYF. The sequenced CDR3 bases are TGTGCCAGCAGATTAGGGATCTCGGGTGGAAACACC.

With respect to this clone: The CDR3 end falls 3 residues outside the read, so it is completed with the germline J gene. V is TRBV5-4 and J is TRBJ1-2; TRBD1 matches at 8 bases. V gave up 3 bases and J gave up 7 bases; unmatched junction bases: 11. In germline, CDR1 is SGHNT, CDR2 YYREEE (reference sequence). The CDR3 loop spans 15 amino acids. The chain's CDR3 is CASSSGTGGLGGYTF. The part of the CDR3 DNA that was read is TGTGCCAGCAGCTCCGGGACAGGCGGACTCGGTGGC.

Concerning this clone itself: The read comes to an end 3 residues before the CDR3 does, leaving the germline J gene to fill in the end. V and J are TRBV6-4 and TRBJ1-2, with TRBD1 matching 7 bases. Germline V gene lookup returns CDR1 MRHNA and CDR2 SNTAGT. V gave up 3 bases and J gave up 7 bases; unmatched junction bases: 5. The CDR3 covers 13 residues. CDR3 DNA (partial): TGTGCCAGCAGTGAGGAAGGGGGCCTTGGC. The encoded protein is CASSEEGGLG. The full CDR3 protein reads CASSEEGGLGYTF.

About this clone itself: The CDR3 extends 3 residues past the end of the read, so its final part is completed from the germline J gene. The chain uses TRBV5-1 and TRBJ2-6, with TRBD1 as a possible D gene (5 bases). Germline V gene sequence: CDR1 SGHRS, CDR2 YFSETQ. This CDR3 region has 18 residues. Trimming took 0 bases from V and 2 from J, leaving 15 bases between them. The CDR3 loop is CASSLGTGSPTGANVLTF. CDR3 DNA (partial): TGCGCCAGCAGCTTGGGTACAGGCAGCCCCACTGGGGCCAACGTC.

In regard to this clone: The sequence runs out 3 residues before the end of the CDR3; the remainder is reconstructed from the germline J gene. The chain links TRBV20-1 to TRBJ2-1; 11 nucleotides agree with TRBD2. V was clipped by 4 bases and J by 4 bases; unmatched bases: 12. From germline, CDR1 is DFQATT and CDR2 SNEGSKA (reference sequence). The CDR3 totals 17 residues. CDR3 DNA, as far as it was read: TGCAGTGCTACCTCTCCTAGCGGGGGGATAGATTACAATGAG. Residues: CSATSPSGGIDYNE. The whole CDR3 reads CSATSPSGGIDYNEQFF.

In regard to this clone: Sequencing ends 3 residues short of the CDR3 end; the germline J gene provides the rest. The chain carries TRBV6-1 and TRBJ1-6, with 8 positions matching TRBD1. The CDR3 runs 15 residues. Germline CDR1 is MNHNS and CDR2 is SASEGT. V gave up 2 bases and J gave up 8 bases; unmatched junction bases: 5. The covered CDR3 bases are TGTGCCAGCAGTGAAAAGTGGACAGGGTATTCACCC. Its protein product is CASSEKWTGYSP. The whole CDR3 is CASSEKWTGYSPLHF.

CDR3 DNA, as far as it was read: TGTGCCATCAGTGAGTCCGAGGGGTTTTCCCTCTACGAG. Amino acid sequence: CAISESEGFSLYE. The complete CDR3 protein is CAISESEGFSLYEQYF. This chain uses TRBV10-3 with TRBJ2-7; D is possibly TRBD1 or TRBD2 (5 bases each). The sequence runs out 3 residues before the end of the CDR3; the remainder is reconstructed from the germline J gene. The germline V and J ends were trimmed by 0 bases and 3 bases, with 15 bases remaining between them. CDR3 size: 16 residues. CDR1 is ENHRY, CDR2 SYGVKD, per germline.

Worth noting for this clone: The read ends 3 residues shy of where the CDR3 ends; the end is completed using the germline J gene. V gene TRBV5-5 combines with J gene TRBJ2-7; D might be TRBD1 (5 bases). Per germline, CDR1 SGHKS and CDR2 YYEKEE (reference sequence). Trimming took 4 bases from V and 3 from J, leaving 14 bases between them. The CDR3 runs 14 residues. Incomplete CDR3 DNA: TGTGCCAGCAGCAACTCAGGGCGGTACTACGAG. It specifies CASSNSGRYYE. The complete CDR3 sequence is CASSNSGRYYEQYF.

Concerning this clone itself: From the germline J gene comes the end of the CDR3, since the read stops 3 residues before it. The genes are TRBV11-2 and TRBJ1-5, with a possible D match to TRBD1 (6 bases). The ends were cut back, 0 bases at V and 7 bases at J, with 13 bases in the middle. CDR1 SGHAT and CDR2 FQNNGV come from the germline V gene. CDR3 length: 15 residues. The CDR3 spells CASSLEGRGAQPQHF. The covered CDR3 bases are TGTGCCAGCAGCTTAGAGGGGCGGGGGGCACAGCCC. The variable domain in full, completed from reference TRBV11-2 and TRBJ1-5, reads EAGVAQSPRYKIIEKRQSVAFWCNPISGHATLYWYQQILGQGPKLLIQFQNNGVVDDSQLPKDRFSAERLKGVDSTLKIQPAKLEDSAVYLCASSLEGRGAQPQHFGDGTRLSIL.